This T cell receptor beta chain was observed in a study of blood T cell repertoires in COVID-19. At the level of the study: Collection of acute and convalescent COVID-19 samples took place in the United States, Italy and Spain.

CDR3 length: 17 amino acids. Looked up from germline, CDR1 is MGHDK and CDR2 is SYGVNS. J lost 4 bases, V lost 0 bases, and 8 bases had no gene match. Profiling relied on immunoSEQ multiplex PCR, and the TCRdb table lists in-frame clones only, not all of them. Of 150,000 to 200,000 clones listed, roughly 77% are singletons. This clone was counted between two and nine times. Input material: peripheral blood. V gene TRBV25-1 combines with J gene TRBJ2-5; TRBD1 matches 10 bases. The receptor was isolated from a woman aged 40 to 49 with COVID-19, enrolled during active disease. The CDR3 loop reads CASSEYFGTGARETQYF. In DNA, the CDR3 is TGTGCCAGCAGTGAATATTTCGGGACAGGGGCGCGAGAGACCCAGTACTTC.